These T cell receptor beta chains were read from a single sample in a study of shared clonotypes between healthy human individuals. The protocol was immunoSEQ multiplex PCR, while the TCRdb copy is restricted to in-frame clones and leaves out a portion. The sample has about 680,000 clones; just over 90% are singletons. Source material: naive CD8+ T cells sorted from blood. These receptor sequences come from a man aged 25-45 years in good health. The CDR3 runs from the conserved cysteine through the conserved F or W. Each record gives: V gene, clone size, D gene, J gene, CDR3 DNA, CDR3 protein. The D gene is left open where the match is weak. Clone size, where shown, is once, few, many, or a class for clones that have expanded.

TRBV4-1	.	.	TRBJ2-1	TGCGCCAGCAGCCAAGATCTTCGGGCGAAATCCTACAATGAGCAGTTCTTC	CASSQDLRAKSYNEQFF
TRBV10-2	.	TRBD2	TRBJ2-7	TGCGCCACCAGGCTAGCGGCGTACGAGCAGTACTTC	CATRLAAYEQYF
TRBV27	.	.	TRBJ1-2	TGTGCCAGCGGCGAACAAAGGAGGGGTGGAGGCTACACCTTC	CASGEQRRGGGYTF
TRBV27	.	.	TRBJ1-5	TGTGCCAGCAGTTTATCGACAGAAAATCAGCCCCAGCATTTT	CASSLSTENQPQHF
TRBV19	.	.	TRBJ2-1	TGTGCCAGTAGTATAGACCAGGGGGGAGACCACTACAATGAGCAGTTCTTC	CASSIDQGGDHYNEQFF
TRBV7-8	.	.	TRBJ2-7	TGTGCCAGCAGCTTAGCGGTGACTAGGCCGGAGTTCGAGCAGTACTTC	CASSLAVTRPEFEQYF
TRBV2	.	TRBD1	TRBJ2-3	TGTGCCAGCAGCCAACCCGGACAGGGGGAAGGAGACCCAGATACGCAGTATTTT	CASSQPGQGEGDPDTQYF
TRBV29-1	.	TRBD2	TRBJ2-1	TGCAGCGGTCTGGGGCGGGAGGGCTCGGATGAGCAGTTCTTC	CSGLGREGSDEQFF
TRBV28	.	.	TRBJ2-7	TGTGCCAGCAGTTTATCTGGAGGTCAGGTGTCCTACGAGCAGTACTTC	CASSLSGGQVSYEQYF
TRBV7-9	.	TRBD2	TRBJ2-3	TGTGCCAGCAGGGATACTAGCGGGACGCAGTATTTT	CASRDTSGTQYF
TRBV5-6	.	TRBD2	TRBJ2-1	TGTGCCAGCAGCCCAAAACTAGCGGGAGTCTATGAGCAGTTCTTC	CASSPKLAGVYEQFF
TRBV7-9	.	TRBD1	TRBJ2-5	TGTGCCAGCAGCCCCGAAATGAGACAGGGGGCCTTGGAGACCCAGTACTTC	CASSPEMRQGALETQYF
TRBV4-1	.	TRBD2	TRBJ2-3	TGCGCCAGCAGCCAAGACCCTAGCGGTAGCACAGATACGCAGTATTTT	CASSQDPSGSTDTQYF
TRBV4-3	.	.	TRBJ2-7	TGCGCCAGCAGCCAAGATTGGGGGGTCTACGAGCAGTACTTC	CASSQDWGVYEQYF
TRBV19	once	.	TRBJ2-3	TGTGCCAGTAGTATTCTTCGGAGGTTTGTGGATTCTGCAGATACGCAGTATTTT	CASSILRRFVDSADTQYF
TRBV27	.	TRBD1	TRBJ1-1	TGTGCCAGCAGTTTGGACAGGGTTCCCAAGAACACTGAAGCTTTCTTT	CASSLDRVPKNTEAFF
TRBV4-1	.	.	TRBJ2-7	TGCGCCAGCAGCTTAACTAGGGGTACGTACGAGCAGTACTTC	CASSLTRGTYEQYF
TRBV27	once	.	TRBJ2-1	TGTGCCAGCAGTTCCCTAAGCTCCTACAATGAGCAGTTCTTC	CASSSLSSYNEQFF
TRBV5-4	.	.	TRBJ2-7	TGTGCCAGCAGCCAGAGGGGTTACTACGAGCAGTACTTC	CASSQRGYYEQYF
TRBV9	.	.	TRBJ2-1	TGTGCCAGCAGCACCCCGTACAATGAGCAGTTCTTC	CASSTPYNEQFF
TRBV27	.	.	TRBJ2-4	TGTGCCAGCGGACAAAACTCGGGCTTAGCCAAAAACATTCAGTACTTC	CASGQNSGLAKNIQYF
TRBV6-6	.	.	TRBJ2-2	TGTGCCAGCAGTTACTCGGGGGAAGGCGGGGAGCTGTTTTTT	CASSYSGEGGELFF
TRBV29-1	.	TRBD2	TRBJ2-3	TGCAGCGTTGAAGGGGCTAGCGGGAGCTCAGATACGCAGTATTTT	CSVEGASGSSDTQYF
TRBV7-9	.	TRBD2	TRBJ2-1	TGTGCCAGCCACGAGCCTAGCGGGAGGGGTGAGCAGTTCTTC	CASHEPSGRGEQFF
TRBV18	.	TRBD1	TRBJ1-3	TGTGCCAGCTCACCCGGGACAGGGACCCCAGGCTCTGGAAACACCATATATTTT	CASSPGTGTPGSGNTIYF
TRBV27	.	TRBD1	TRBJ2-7	TGTGCCAGCAGTTATCGGTGGACAGGGACCTACGAGCAGTACTTC	CASSYRWTGTYEQYF
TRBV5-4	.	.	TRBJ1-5	TGTGCCAGCAGCTGGACCCAGGGTACTCTAGTGCCCCAGCATTTT	CASSWTQGTLVPQHF
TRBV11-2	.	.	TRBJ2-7	TGTGCCAGCAGCTTAGCTAGCGCCCCCGAGCAGTACTTC	CASSLASAPEQYF
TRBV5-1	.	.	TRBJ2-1	TGCGCCAGCAGCTTGGGCCGAACCAATGAGCAGTTCTTC	CASSLGRTNEQFF
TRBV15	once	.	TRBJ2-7	TGTGCCACCAGCAGAGATCCCCTGGGCGTCGAGCAGTACTTC	CATSRDPLGVEQYF
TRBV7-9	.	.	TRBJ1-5	TGTGCCAGCAGCCCAAGCGTCCATTCTGGCAATCAGCCCCAGCATTTT	CASSPSVHSGNQPQHF
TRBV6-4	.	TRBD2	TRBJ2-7	TGTGCCGGACTAGCGGGGATCTACGAGCAGTACTTC	CAGLAGIYEQYF
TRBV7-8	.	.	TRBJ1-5	TGTGCCAGCAGCTTAGCCCGGGACCTCAATCAGCCCCAGCATTTT	CASSLARDLNQPQHF
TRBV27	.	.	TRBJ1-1	TGTGCCAGCAGTTGGATCAGGGAAACTGAAGCTTTCTTT	CASSWIRETEAFF
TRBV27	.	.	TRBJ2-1	TGTGCCAGCAGTCTAACCCTAGGCCGACACAATGAGCAGTTCTTC	CASSLTLGRHNEQFF
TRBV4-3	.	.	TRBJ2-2	TGCGCCAGCAGCCAAAGTCTGGGGTCCAACACCGGGGAGCTGTTTTTT	CASSQSLGSNTGELFF
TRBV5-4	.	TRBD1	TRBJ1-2	TGTGCCAGCAGCTTCCGGGGACAGGGCCTTAACTATGGCTACACCTTC	CASSFRGQGLNYGYTF
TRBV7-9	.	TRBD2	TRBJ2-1	TGTGCCAGCAGGGCGACTAGCGGCCGCTCCTACAATGAGCAGTTCTTC	CASRATSGRSYNEQFF
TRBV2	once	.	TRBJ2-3	TGTGCCAGCAGGAGGGCGGATACGCAGTATTTT	CASRRADTQYF
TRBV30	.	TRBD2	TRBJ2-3	TGTGCCTGGAGAGTTCCTCCTTTAGCGGGAACGCGGCATACGCAGTATTTT	CAWRVPPLAGTRHTQYF
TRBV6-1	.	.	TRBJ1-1	TGTGCCAGCAGTGAAATTCTTGGCCACACTGAAGCTTTCTTT	CASSEILGHTEAFF